One and the same sample provided the 20 T cell receptor beta chains below, sequenced in a study of OX40 agonist ivuxolimab in advanced cancers. The repertoire was sequenced with immunoSEQ multiplex PCR; TCRdb's copy has only in-frame clones and lacks some. The table records under 30,000 clones, approximately 85% of them present only once. The sample here was CD4+ or CD8+ T cells sorted from blood, taken in a trial of the OX40 agonist ivuxolimab. These receptors were collected from an adult with an advanced solid tumor such as melanoma, head and neck, liver or kidney cancer.

The rearrangement uses TRBV9 and TRBJ2-3; 10 bases line up with TRBD2. Germline CDR1 is SGDLS and CDR2 is YYNGEE. V shed 3 bases, J shed 2 bases, and the junction held 6 bases outside the gene matches. This CDR3 is built from 16 residues. The CDR3 loop reads CASSALAGTLTDTQYF. The CDR3 coding sequence is TGTGCCAGCAGCGCACTAGCGGGGACTCTCACAGATACGCAGTATTTT.

V is TRBV4-3 and J is TRBJ2-3, with 9 bases lining up with TRBD2. The CDR3 is 14 residues long. Trimming removed 5 bases from V and 4 bases from J; junction bases left unmatched: 4. Germline V gene sequence: CDR1 LGHNA, CDR2 YSLEER. This CDR3 reads CASSSRLAADTQYF. The CDR3 nucleotides are TGCGCCAGCAGCTCCCGACTAGCGGCAGATACGCAGTATTTT.

The CDR3 DNA is TGTGCCAGCAGCCAAACTTTAAGACTAGCGGGAGTCTACGAGCAGTACTTC. This sequence encodes CASSQTLRLAGVYEQYF. The chain recombines TRBV11-2 with TRBJ2-7; 12 nucleotides agree with TRBD2. There are 17 residues in the CDR3. The V gene end was trimmed by 5 bases and the J gene end by 3 bases; junction bases not matched to a gene: 11. From germline, CDR1 is SGHAT and CDR2 FQNNGV.

The chain employs TRBV7-2 and TRBJ2-3; 9 positions agree with TRBD2. J was trimmed by 5 bases and V by 4 bases; bases with no gene match: 4. This CDR3 is built from 14 residues. Germline CDR1 and CDR2: SGHTA and FQGNSA. The CDR3 spells CASSSRGRGDTQYF. CDR3 in DNA: TGTGCCAGCAGCTCGCGCGGGAGGGGAGATACGCAGTATTTT. Full variable domain (rest looked up from reference TRBV7-2 and TRBJ2-3): GAGVSQSPSNKVTEKGKDVELRCDPISGHTALYWYRQSLGQGLEFLIYFQGNSAPDKSGLPSDRFSAERTGGSVSTLTIQRTQQEDSAVYLCASSSRGRGDTQYFGPGTRLTVL.

The gene calls are TRBV18 and TRBJ2-2; the match to TRBD2 covers 10 bases. The CDR3 contains 16 residues. With 6 bases clipped from V and 5 bases from J, the junction kept 9 bases outside the gene matches. Germline V CDR1 and CDR2: KGHSH, LQKENI. The CDR3 coding sequence is TGTGCCAGCTCGCCAGCGGGAGGGCCTGGAACCGGGGAGCTGTTTTTT. This sequence encodes CASSPAGGPGTGELFF. The full variable domain, in which reference TRBV18 and TRBJ2-2 provide the parts outside the CDR3, is NAGVMQNPRHLVRRRGQEARLRCSPMKGHSHVYWYRQLPEEGLKFMVYLQKENIIDESGMPKERFSAEFPKEGPSILRIQQVVRGDSAAYFCASSPAGGPGTGELFFGEGSRLTVL.

This clone was seen once. The chain recombines TRBV7-2 with TRBJ2-3; perhaps TRBD2 as D (5 bases). V was clipped by 5 bases and J by 2 bases, with 14 bases between them. There are 15 residues in the CDR3. CDR1 is SGHTA, CDR2 FQGNSA, per germline. This chain's CDR3 is CASSQGVAYTDTQYF. CDR3 DNA sequence: TGTGCCAGCAGCCAAGGAGTAGCGTACACAGATACGCAGTATTTT.

This clone occurred a few times. This chain joins TRBV7-9 and TRBJ1-1; D unclear. The germline CDR1 and CDR2 sequences are SEHNR and FQNEAQ (reference sequence). The CDR3 is made up of 13 amino acids. V shed 4 bases and J shed 0 bases, with 6 bases lying between them. The CDR3 DNA is TGTGCCAGCAGCTCACAGTTGAACACTGAAGCTTTCTTT. This encodes CASSSQLNTEAFF.

J is TRBJ1-6 and V is TRBV6-5; D gene uncertain. Deletions cut 0 bases from V and 10 bases from J, with 10 bases between. This CDR3 region has 14 residues. Germline CDR1 reads MNHEY; CDR2 reads SVGAGI. The CDR3 protein is CASSYSGLSSPLHF. As DNA, the CDR3 is TGTGCCAGCAGTTACTCAGGGCTCTCCTCACCCCTCCACTTT.

This chain uses TRBV27 with TRBJ2-5; no clear D. The closer fit of TRBJ2-7 to the DNA end suggests the J call may be wrong. This CDR3 comprises 14 residues. Per germline, CDR1 MNHEY and CDR2 SMNVEV (reference sequence). The CDR3 loop reads CASSLGSPWGEQYF. DNA of the CDR3: TGTGCCAGCAGTTTAGGGTCTCCATGGGGCGAGCAGTACTTC.

The V and J genes are TRBV2 and TRBJ2-5; 10 bases align to TRBD2. Germline V lookup: CDR1 SNHLY, CDR2 FYNNEI. The V segment lost 2 bases and the J segment 1 base; nucleotides outside the gene matches: 4. The CDR3 contains 16 residues. DNA of the CDR3: TGTGCCAGCAGTGAAAATAGCGGGGGGCTCCAAGAGACCCAGTACTTC. Translated, it gives CASSENSGGLQETQYF.

The chain uses TRBV10-3 and TRBJ2-3; 7 bases fit TRBD1. The trim removed 4 bases at V and 2 bases at J, leaving 9 bases unmatched. There are 16 residues in the CDR3. Germline assignment: CDR1 ENHRY and CDR2 SYGVKD. CDR3 sequence (DNA): TGTGCCATCAGTGGGACGACAGGGCGGGTCACAGATACGCAGTATTTT. Protein product: CAISGTTGRVTDTQYF.

This clone is a singleton in its sample. The chain employs TRBV9 and TRBJ2-3; TRBD2 agrees at 8 bases. Per germline, CDR1 SGDLS and CDR2 YYNGEE. V lost 3 bases to trimming and J lost 5 bases; unmatched junction nucleotides: 11. This CDR3 contains 16 residues. The CDR3 nucleotides read TGTGCCAGCAGCGCTCTGGGCGGGGGGCTTATAGATACGCAGTATTTT. It specifies CASSALGGGLIDTQYF.

The chain couples TRBV29-1 to TRBJ2-7, with D possibly being TRBD1 or TRBD2 (6 bases each). V was shortened by 6 bases and J by 7 bases, with 13 bases between the two germline ends. The germline V gene encodes CDR1 SQVTM and CDR2 ANQGSEA. The CDR3 consists of 11 residues. The CDR3, as DNA: TGCAGCGTGGAAACAGGGAGGGAGCAGTACTTC. As protein: CSVETGREQYF.

This clone showed up just a few times. J is TRBJ2-7 and V is TRBV18, with D possibly TRBD1 on 6 matching bases. V lost 3 bases, J lost 0 bases, and 12 bases lay in between. Germline V gene lookup returns CDR1 KGHSH and CDR2 LQKENI. The CDR3 extends over 15 amino acids. The CDR3 nucleotides are TGTGCCAGCTCACCTGGGCAGGGGACCTCCTACGAGCAGTACTTC. As protein: CASSPGQGTSYEQYF. Supplemented by reference TRBV18 and TRBJ2-7, the full variable domain reads NAGVMQNPRHLVRRRGQEARLRCSPMKGHSHVYWYRQLPEEGLKFMVYLQKENIIDESGMPKERFSAEFPKEGPSILRIQQVVRGDSAAYFCASSPGQGTSYEQYFGPGTRLTVT.

There are a few counts of this clone. CDR3 DNA: TGTGCCAGCAGCATTAGGGGAGAGAACACTGAAGCTTTCTTT. Translation gives CASSIRGENTEAFF. This chain uses TRBV9 with TRBJ1-1; perhaps TRBD1 as D (5 bases). Between the trimmed V and J ends, which lost 4 bases and 1 base, there was a span of 11 bases. Germline V gene data show CDR1 as SGDLS and CDR2 as YYNGEE. The CDR3 consists of 14 residues.

The rearrangement joins TRBV11-1 to TRBJ2-7, with D possibly matching TRBD1 (5 bases). Germline CDR1 SGHAT, CDR2 FQDESV (reference sequence). V was clipped by 8 bases and J by 4 bases, with 15 bases between them. This CDR3 is built from 13 residues. This chain's CDR3 is CASVDSILYEQYF. The DNA for the CDR3 is TGTGCCAGCGTAGACAGTATATTATACGAGCAGTACTTC.

The chain uses TRBV5-1 and TRBJ1-6; 9 bases map to TRBD1. Germline V gene data show CDR1 as SGHRS and CDR2 as YFSETQ. J lost 7 bases, V lost 3 bases, and 5 bases had no gene match. The CDR3 is 15 amino acids. The CDR3 region has the DNA TGCGCCAGCAGCTCCGACAGGGGGAGAAATTCACCCCTCCACTTT. Translated: CASSSDRGRNSPLHF.

The chain is built from TRBV11-1 and TRBJ1-1, with a possible D match to TRBD1 (5 bases). Germline V lookup: CDR1 SGHAT, CDR2 FQDESV (reference sequence). V was trimmed by 2 bases and J by 4 bases, leaving 14 bases between them. There are 15 residues in the CDR3. The CDR3 DNA reads TGTGCCAGCAGCTTAAGCGGGACTATGGGCACTGAAGCTTTCTTT. This codes for CASSLSGTMGTEAFF.

This clone was observed a few times. This rearrangement joins TRBV5-5 to TRBJ1-5; D may be TRBD1 (5 bases). V lost 4 bases, J lost 7 bases, and 18 bases lay in between. Germline V lookup: CDR1 SGHKS, CDR2 YYEKEE (reference sequence). The CDR3 extends over 15 amino acids. CDR3 bases: TGTGCCAGCAGCCCTGAGCCGGGGGTGAGGCAGCCCCAGCATTTT. Translated: CASSPEPGVRQPQHF.

The rearrangement uses TRBV27 and TRBJ2-1; the D gene is possibly TRBD1 (6 bases). CDR1 is MNHEY, CDR2 SMNVEV, per germline (reference sequence). This CDR3 has 12 amino acids. V was pared by 8 bases and J by 5 bases, with 10 bases between. CDR3 in amino acids: CASGGGHNEQFF. The CDR3 DNA is TGTGCCAGCGGTGGGGGCCACAATGAGCAGTTCTTC.